This TCR beta chain derives from a study of CD8+ T cells in alopecia areata. Study-level background: Those treated were given oral tofacitinib at 5 to 10 mg twice daily. Regarding the study as a whole: Sequences from scalp samples also cover resident alphabeta T cells of normal skin. Any link of baseline CD8+ expansion to response, resting on one nonresponder, remains uncertain.

Comments on this clone: The target antigen is unknown.

RNA extraction and reverse transcription yielded cDNA as sequencing template. Some clones are missing from TCRdb's copy, which holds only in-frame ones; the method was immunoSEQ multiplex PCR. The data show about 110,000 clones, roughly three fifths seen once. Treatment noted: oral pan-JAK inhibitor, 5-10 mg twice daily. Using a FACSAria, the CD4+ and CD8+ T cells were sorted from the PBMCs. From germline, CDR1 is SGHAT and CDR2 FQNNGV. The CDR3 sequence is 15 residues long. Trimming removed 4 bases at V and 0 bases at J, with 13 bases between. J is TRBJ2-7 and V is TRBV11-2; D unresolved. The receptor was derived from a human donor with alopecia areata. The specimen comprised CD8+ T cells sorted from blood, sampled at week 24, from a patient treated with tofacitinib. CDR3 region: CASSSSDGTSYEQYF. The DNA of the CDR3 is TGTGCCAGCAGCTCAAGCGACGGTACCTCCTACGAGCAGTACTTC. Supplemented by reference TRBV11-2 and TRBJ2-7, the full variable domain reads EAGVAQSPRYKIIEKRQSVAFWCNPISGHATLYWYQQILGQGPKLLIQFQNNGVVDDSQLPKDRFSAERLKGVDSTLKIQPAKLEDSAVYLCASSSSDGTSYEQYFGPGTRLTVT.